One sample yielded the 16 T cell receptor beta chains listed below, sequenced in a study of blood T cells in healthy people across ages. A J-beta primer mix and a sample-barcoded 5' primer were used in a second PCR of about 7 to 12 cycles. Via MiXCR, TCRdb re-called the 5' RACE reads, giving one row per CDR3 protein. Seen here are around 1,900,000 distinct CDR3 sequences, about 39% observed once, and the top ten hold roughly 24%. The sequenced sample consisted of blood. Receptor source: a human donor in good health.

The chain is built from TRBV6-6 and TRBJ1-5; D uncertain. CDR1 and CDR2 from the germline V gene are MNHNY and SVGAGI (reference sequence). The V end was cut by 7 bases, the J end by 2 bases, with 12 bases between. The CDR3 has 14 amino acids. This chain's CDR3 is CASKITDGNQPQHF. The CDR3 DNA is TGTGCCAGCAAGATCACGGATGGCAATCAGCCCCAGCATTTT.

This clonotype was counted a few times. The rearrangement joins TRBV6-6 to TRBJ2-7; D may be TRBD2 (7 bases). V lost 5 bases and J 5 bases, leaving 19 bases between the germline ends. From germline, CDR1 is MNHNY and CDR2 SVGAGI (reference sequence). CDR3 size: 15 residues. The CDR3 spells CASSKGGATDNEQYF. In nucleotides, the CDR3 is TGTGCCAGCAGTAAGGGGGGGGCGACAGACAACGAGCAGTACTTC.

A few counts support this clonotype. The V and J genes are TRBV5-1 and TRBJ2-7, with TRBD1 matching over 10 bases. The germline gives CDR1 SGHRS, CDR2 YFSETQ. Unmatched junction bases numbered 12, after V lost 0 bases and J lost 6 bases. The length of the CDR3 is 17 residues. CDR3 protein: CASSLARTGTGVPEQYF. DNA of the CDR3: TGCGCCAGCAGCTTGGCCCGAACTGGGACAGGGGTTCCCGAGCAGTACTTC.

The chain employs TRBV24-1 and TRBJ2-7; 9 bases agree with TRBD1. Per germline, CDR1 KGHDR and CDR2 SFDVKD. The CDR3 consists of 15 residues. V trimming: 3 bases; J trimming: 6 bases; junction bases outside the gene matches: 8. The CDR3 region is CATSDPGQGKFEQYF. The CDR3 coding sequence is TGTGCCACCAGTGATCCCGGACAGGGGAAGTTCGAGCAGTACTTC.

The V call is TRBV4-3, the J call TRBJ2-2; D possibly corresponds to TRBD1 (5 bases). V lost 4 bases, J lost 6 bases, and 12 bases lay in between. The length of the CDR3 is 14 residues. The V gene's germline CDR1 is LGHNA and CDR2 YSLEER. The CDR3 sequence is CASSRGSGAGELFF. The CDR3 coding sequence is TGCGCCAGCAGCCGGGGCTCTGGAGCCGGGGAGCTGTTTTTT.

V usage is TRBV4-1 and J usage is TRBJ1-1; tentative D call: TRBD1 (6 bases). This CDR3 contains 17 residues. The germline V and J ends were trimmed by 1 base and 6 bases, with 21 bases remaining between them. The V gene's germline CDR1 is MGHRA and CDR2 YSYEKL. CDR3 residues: CASSQAGLQGTGAEAFF. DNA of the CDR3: TGCGCCAGCAGCCAAGCGGGTCTACAGGGAACGGGCGCTGAAGCTTTCTTT.

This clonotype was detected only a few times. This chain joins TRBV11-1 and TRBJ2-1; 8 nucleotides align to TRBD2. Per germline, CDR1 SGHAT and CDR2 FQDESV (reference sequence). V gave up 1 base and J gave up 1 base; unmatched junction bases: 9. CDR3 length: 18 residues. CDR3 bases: TGTGCCAGCAGCTTAGTCCCCGGACTAGCAGGTTCCTACAATGAGCAGTTCTTC. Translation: CASSLVPGLAGSYNEQFF.

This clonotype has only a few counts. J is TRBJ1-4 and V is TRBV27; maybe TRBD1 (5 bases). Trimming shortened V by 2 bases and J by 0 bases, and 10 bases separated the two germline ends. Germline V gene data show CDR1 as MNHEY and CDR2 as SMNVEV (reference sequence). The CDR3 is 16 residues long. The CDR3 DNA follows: TGTGCCAGCAGTTTAAACACGGGGGCAACTAATGAAAAACTGTTTTTT. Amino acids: CASSLNTGATNEKLFF.

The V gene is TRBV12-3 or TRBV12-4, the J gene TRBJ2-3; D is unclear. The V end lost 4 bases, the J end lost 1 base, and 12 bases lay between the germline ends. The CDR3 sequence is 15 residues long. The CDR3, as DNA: TGTGCCAGCAGTTCCCACCTGGACGGCACAGATACGCAGTATTTT. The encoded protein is CASSSHLDGTDTQYF.

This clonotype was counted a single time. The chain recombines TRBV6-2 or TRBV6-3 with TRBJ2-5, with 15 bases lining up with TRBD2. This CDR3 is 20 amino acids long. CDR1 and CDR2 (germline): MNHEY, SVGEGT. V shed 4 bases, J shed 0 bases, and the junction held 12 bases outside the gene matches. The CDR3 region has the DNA TGTGCCAGCAGTTGGAAATGGCCGGGACTAGCGGGGGGTTACCAAGAGACCCAGTACTTC. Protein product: CASSWKWPGLAGGYQETQYF.

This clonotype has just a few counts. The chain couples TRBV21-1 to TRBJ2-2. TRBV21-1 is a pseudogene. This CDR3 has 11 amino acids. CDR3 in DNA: TGTGCCAGCAGCAGCCACGGGGAGCTGTTTTTT. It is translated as CASSSHGELFF.

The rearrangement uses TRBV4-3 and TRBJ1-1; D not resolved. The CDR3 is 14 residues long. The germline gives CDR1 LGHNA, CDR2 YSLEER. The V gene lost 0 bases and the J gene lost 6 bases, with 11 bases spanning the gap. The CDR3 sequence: CASSQDSWGSEAFF. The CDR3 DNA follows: TGCGCCAGCAGCCAAGATTCCTGGGGTTCTGAAGCTTTCTTT.

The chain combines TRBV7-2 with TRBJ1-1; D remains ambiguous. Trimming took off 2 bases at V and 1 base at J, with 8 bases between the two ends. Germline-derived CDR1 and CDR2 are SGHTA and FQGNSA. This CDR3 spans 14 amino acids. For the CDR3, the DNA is TGTGCCAGCAGCTTATACGACACGAACACTGAAGCTTTCTTT. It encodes CASSLYDTNTEAFF.

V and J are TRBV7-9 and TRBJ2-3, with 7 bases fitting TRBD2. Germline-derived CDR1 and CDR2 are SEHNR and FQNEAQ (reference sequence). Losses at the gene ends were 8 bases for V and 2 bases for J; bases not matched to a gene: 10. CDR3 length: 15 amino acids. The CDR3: CASPRGDPLTDTQYF. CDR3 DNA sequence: TGTGCCAGCCCTCGGGGGGACCCCCTCACAGATACGCAGTATTTT.

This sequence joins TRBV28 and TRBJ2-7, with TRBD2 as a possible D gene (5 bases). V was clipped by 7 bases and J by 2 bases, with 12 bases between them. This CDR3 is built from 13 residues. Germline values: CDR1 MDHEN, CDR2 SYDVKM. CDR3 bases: TGTGCCAGCACCCCATCCGGGACCTACGAGCAGTACTTC. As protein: CASTPSGTYEQYF.

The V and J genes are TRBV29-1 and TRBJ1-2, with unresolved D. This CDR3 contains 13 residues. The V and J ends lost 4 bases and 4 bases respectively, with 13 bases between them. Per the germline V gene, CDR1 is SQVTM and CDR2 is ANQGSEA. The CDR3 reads CSVGAERGYGYTF. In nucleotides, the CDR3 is TGCAGCGTTGGCGCGGAGCGGGGCTATGGCTACACCTTC.